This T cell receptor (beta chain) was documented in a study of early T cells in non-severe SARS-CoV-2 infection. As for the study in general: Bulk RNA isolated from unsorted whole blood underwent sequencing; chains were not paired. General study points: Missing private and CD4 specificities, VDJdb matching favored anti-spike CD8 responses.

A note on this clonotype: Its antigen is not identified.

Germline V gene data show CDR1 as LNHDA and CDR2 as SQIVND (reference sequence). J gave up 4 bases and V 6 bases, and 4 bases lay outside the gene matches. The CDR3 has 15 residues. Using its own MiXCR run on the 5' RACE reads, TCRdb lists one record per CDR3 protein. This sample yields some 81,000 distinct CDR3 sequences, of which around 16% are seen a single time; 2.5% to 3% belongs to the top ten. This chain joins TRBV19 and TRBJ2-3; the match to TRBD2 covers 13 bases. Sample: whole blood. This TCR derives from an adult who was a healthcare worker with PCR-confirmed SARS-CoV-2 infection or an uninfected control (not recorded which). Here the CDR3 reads CASRKGLAGPDTQYF. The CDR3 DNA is TGTGCCAGTAGAAAGGGACTAGCGGGACCAGATACGCAGTATTTT.